This T cell receptor beta chain comes out of a study of blood T cell repertoires in COVID-19 (dated by TCRdb to about 2020). Study-wide context: Collaborator samples came from the United States, Italy and Spain and covered acute and convalescent phases of COVID-19. The material from the prospective study consisted of cDNA or gDNA derived from T cells, B-cell-depleted T cells, or PBMCs. Subjects who had been exposed to COVID-19, were actively infected with it, or had recovered from it provided the deeply sampled blood TCRbeta repertoires that made up the dataset. Samples came from the ongoing ImmuneRACE study (first 160 participants) plus 1,254 subjects from 6 global collaborators. Where available, HLA class I and class II types were taken from metadata supplied by the sample provider and were not determined by assay-based typing. The sample metadata nearly always contained a de-identified subject ID, COVID-19 status, age in years and sex. The repertoires were made available in a free public database intended to serve as a resource for research on the immune response to SARS-CoV-2.

TCRbeta CDR3 regions were amplified from genomic DNA using the immunoSEQ Assay, a bias-controlled multiplex PCR. Regarding the original processing steps: Within the assay, amplification of reference gene primers was used to estimate how many nucleated cells each sample contained. To quantify the absolute abundance of each unique TCRbeta CDR3 rearrangement, sequence reads were collapsed and filtered. For each sample, productive Simpson clonality was calculated by taking the square root of Simpson's diversity index across productive rearrangements. TCRdb stores this immuneACCESS table with in-frame sequences only. Part of the clones is absent; in the studies checked, under half of the shortfall reflects unresolved V genes, and no reason is known for the rest. V and J calls and clone size are as listed in that table; D and trimming were resolved from the DNA. The sample table holds 53,000 or so clones, of which 77% were seen once. Clones ranked in the top ten supply around 43% of the sample.

This clone was counted a few times. Which antigen it targets is not known. Base qualities are not provided; no much larger clone lies one nucleotide away. Each collaborating institution followed its own protocols to collect whole blood in K2EDTA tubes. For TCRbeta analysis, collaborators shipped samples in one of three forms: frozen whole blood, isolated PBMCs, or DNA extracted from either of those sample types. What the work shows at the level of the full study, not this receptor alone: How much clinical and demographic metadata was included differed by source and by participant, and the metadata was provided uncurated.

From cysteine to phenylalanine, the CDR3 is 16 amino acids long. This entry keeps only the CDR3 DNA: 48 bases, framed from base 1. Trimming at the junction amounts to 0 bases on V and 4 bases on J, and the germline ends lie 12 bases apart. Taken from the germline V gene, the CDR1 and CDR2 loops are KGHSH and LQKENI. The TCR originated in a man in his 70s with active or convalescent COVID-19. The V and J segments used are TRBV18 and TRBJ2-2, with a weak D call of TRBD2 (7 bases match). Sequencing was done on a sample of peripheral blood. The CDR3 protein is CASSPPGGRVTGELFF. The DNA is TGTGCCAGCTCACCACCGGGGGGGCGCGTCACCGGGGAGCTGTTTTTT.